This entry lists 10 T cell receptor beta chains sequenced from one sample in a study of blood T cells in healthy people across ages. The authors ran a second PCR of about 7 to 11 cycles using a sample-barcoded 5' primer and a J-beta primer mix. TCRdb itself ran the 5' RACE reads through MiXCR, one entry per CDR3 protein. The sample yields some 1,500,000 distinct CDR3 sequences, around 40% seen once. Sequencing was carried out using blood. These TCRs come from a woman in her late teens or twenties in good health.

This clonotype has more than one count but fewer than ten. The V and J genes are TRBV7-9 and TRBJ2-1; 14 bases match TRBD2. The CDR3 length is 20 residues. CDR1 is SEHNR, CDR2 FQNEAQ, per germline (reference sequence). With V trimmed by 5 bases and J by 4 bases, 16 bases remained unmatched. The CDR3 region is CASSVRPGLAGERLYNEQFF. In DNA, the CDR3 is TGTGCCAGCAGCGTCCGACCGGGACTAGCGGGAGAACGCCTTTACAATGAGCAGTTCTTC.

This clonotype showed up just a few times. V usage is TRBV7-2 and J usage is TRBJ2-3; D perhaps matches TRBD2 (6 bases). The CDR3 extends over 17 amino acids. V was clipped by 1 base and J by 4 bases, with 18 bases between them. Germline assignment: CDR1 SGHTA and CDR2 FQGNSA. The CDR3 here is CASSLVGLRDGADTQYF. CDR3 nucleotide sequence: TGTGCCAGCAGCTTAGTCGGTTTGCGGGATGGTGCAGATACGCAGTATTTT.

This clonotype has a handful of counts. The rearrangement uses TRBV20-1 and TRBJ1-2, with 10 bases identical to TRBD1. This CDR3 is 13 amino acids long. CDR1 is DFQATT and CDR2 is SNEGSKA in the germline V gene (reference sequence). The V segment lost 6 bases and the J segment 3 bases; nucleotides outside the gene matches: 4. The CDR3 loop reads CSADRGLDYGYTF. The CDR3 DNA is TGCAGTGCAGACAGGGGGCTGGACTATGGCTACACCTTC.

This clonotype showed up just a few times. The chain has TRBV12-3 or TRBV12-4 and TRBJ2-7, with 7 bases lining up with TRBD1. CDR3 length: 15 amino acids. Germline trimming cut 6 bases from V and 6 bases from J; bases unmatched to any gene: 14. In nucleotides, the CDR3 is TGTGCCAGCAGCCCTCGGACAGGAAGTTCCGTCGAGCAGTACTTC. Its translation is CASSPRTGSSVEQYF.

This chain uses TRBV5-8 with TRBJ2-3, with a weak D call TRBD2 (6 bases). Germline V gene lookup returns CDR1 SGHTS and CDR2 YDEGEE. Trimming cost V 4 bases and J 1 base, with 13 bases left between them. This CDR3 contains 15 residues. CDR3 in amino acids: CASSTFGSGTDTQYF. In DNA form, the CDR3 reads TGTGCCAGCAGCACTTTCGGGAGCGGCACAGATACGCAGTATTTT.

This clonotype was found a few times. The chain carries TRBV6-5 and TRBJ2-1; D gene unclear. Germline loops: CDR1 MNHEY, CDR2 SVGAGI. V gave up 5 bases and J gave up 7 bases, with 12 bases separating them. There are 13 residues in the CDR3. The CDR3, as DNA: TGTGCCAGCAGTCCTACTATCTTAAATGAGCAGTTCTTC. It specifies CASSPTILNEQFF.

This clonotype was observed a few times. The rearrangement links TRBV13 to TRBJ2-3, with D perhaps being TRBD1 or TRBD2 (5 bases each). This CDR3 comprises 18 residues. CDR1 is PRHDT, CDR2 FYEKMQ, per germline (reference sequence). V lost 7 bases and J 0 bases, leaving 23 bases between the germline ends. In DNA, the CDR3 is TGTGCCAGCAACACTATGGGACGGCTTGTCTCTAGCACAGATACGCAGTATTTT. Protein product: CASNTMGRLVSSTDTQYF.

This chain links TRBV25-1 with TRBJ2-3, with D possibly being TRBD2 (5 bases). Trimming stripped 4 bases from V and 0 bases from J, with 14 bases between. Germline V gene sequence: CDR1 MGHDK, CDR2 SYGVNS. This CDR3 contains 16 residues. Here the CDR3 DNA reads TGTGCCAGCAGTGCCCAACTAGGAGCTAGCACAGATACGCAGTATTTT. It is translated as CASSAQLGASTDTQYF. Looking up the rest from reference TRBV25-1 and TRBJ2-3 gives the full variable domain: EADIYQTPRYLVIGTGKKITLECSQTMGHDKMYWYQQDPGMELHLIHYSYGVNSTEKGDLSSESTVSRIRTEHFPLTLESARPSHTSQYLCASSAQLGASTDTQYFGPGTRLTVL.

The J gene is TRBJ2-5, the V gene TRBV10-3, with D perhaps matching TRBD1 or TRBD2 (5 bases each). The CDR3 sequence is 14 residues long. The V gene lost 6 bases and the J gene lost 11 bases, with 22 bases spanning the gap. Germline lookup yields CDR1 ENHRY and CDR2 SYGVKD. CDR3 loop: CAISQGHLGGAQYF. The CDR3 bases are TGTGCCATCAGCCAAGGACACCTTGGGGGAGCGCAGTACTTC.

This sequence joins TRBV7-2 and TRBJ2-5; no reliable D call. CDR3 length: 13 amino acids. The ends were cut back, 6 bases at V and 2 bases at J, with 10 bases in the middle. CDR1 and CDR2 (germline): SGHTA, FQGNSA. The CDR3 DNA follows: TGTGCCAGCAGTTACACAGTGCAAGAGACCCAGTACTTC. This translates into CASSYTVQETQYF.